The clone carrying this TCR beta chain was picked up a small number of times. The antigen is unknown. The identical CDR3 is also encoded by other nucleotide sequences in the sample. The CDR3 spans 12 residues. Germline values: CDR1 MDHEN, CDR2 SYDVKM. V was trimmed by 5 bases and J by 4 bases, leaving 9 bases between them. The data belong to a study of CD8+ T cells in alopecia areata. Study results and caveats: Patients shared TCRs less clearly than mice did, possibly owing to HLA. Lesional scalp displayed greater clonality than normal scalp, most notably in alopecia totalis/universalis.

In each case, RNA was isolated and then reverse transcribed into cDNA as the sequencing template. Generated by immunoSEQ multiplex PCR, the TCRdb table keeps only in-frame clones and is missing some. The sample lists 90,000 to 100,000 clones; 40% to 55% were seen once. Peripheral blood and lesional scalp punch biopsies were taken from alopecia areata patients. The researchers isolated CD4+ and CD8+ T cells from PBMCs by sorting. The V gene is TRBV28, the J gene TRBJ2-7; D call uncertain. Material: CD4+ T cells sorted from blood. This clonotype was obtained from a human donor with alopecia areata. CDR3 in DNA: TGTGCCAGCAGTCCTAGGCGTTACGAGCAGTACTTC. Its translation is CASSPRRYEQYF.